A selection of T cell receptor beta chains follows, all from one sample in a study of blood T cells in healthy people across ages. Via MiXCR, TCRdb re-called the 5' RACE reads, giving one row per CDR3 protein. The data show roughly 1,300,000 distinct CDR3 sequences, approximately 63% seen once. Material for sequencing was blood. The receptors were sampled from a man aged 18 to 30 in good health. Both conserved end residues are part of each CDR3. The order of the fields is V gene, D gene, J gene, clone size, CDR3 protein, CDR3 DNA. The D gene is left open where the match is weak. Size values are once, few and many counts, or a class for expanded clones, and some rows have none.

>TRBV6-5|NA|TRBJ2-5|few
CASSYGGWGETQYF
TGTGCCAGCAGTTATGGGGGATGGGGAGAGACCCAGTACTTC
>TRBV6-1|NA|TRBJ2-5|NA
CAAGDRAQETQYF
TGTGCCGCGGGGGACAGAGCACAAGAGACCCAGTACTTC
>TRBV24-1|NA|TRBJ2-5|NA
CATSDPLSQETQYF
TGTGCCACCAGTGACCCCCTCAGCCAAGAGACCCAGTACTTC
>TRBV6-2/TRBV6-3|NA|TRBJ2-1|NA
CACNRDRNEQFF
TGTGCCTGCAACCGGGACCGAAATGAGCAGTTCTTC
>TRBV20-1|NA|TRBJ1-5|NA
CSARDIRDQVNQPQHF
TGCAGTGCTAGAGATATAAGGGATCAGGTCAATCAGCCCCAGCATTTT
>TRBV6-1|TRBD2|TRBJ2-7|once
CASSHLGLTLYEQYF
TGTGCCAGCAGTCACCTGGGACTAACCCTCTACGAGCAGTACTTC
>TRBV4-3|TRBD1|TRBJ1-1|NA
CAGSHGTGVMNTEAFF
TGCGCCGGCAGCCATGGGACAGGGGTCATGAACACTGAAGCTTTCTTT
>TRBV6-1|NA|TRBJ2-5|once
CASSPRPLTGTYQETQYF
TGTGCCAGCAGTCCCCGTCCCCTGACAGGAACGTACCAAGAGACCCAGTACTTC
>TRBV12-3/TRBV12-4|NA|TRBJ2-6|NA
CASTRTVSGANVLTF
TGTGCCAGCACCCGGACAGTGTCTGGGGCCAACGTCCTGACTTTC
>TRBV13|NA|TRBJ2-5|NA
CASSLGQLAAETQYF
TGTGCCAGCAGCTTAGGCCAGTTAGCAGCAGAGACCCAGTACTTC
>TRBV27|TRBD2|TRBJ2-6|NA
CASSLTSAVSGANVLTF
TGTGCCAGCAGTTTAACTAGCGCCGTCTCTGGGGCCAACGTCCTGACTTTC
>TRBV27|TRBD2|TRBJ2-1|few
CASSLWVAGGGNEQFF
TGTGCCAGCAGTTTATGGGTAGCGGGGGGGGGCAATGAGCAGTTCTTC
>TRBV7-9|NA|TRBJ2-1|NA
CASSHWGNEQFF
TGTGCCAGCAGTCATTGGGGGAATGAGCAGTTCTTC
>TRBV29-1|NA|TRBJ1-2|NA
CSAESLAKSYTF
TGCAGCGCTGAATCGTTAGCTAAAAGCTACACCTTC
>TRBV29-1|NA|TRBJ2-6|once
CSVGGRGETGANVPTF
TGCAGCGTTGGCGGCAGGGGGGAGACTGGGGCCAACGTCCCGACTTTC
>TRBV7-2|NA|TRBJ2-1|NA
CASSLVGKNEQFF
TGTGCCAGCAGCTTGGTCGGAAAGAATGAGCAGTTCTTC
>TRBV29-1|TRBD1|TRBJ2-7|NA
CSVRPRDREYEQYF
TGCAGCGTCCGACCCCGGGACAGGGAATACGAGCAGTACTTC
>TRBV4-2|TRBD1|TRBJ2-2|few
CASSQDKGQGSAGELFF
TGTGCCAGCAGCCAAGATAAGGGACAGGGGTCCGCGGGGGAGCTGTTTTTT
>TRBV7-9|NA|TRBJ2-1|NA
CASSPSTNNEQFF
TGTGCCAGCAGCCCATCCACTAACAATGAGCAGTTCTTC
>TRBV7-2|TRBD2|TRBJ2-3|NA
CASSPSRDYYTDTQYF
TGTGCCAGCAGCCCGTCCCGGGACTACTACACAGATACGCAGTATTTT
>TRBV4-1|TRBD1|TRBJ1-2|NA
CASSQEPGQVLYYGYTF
TGCGCCAGCAGCCAGGAGCCGGGACAGGTTTTATACTATGGCTACACCTTC
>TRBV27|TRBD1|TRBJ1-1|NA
CASSLSRGREAFF
TGTGCCAGCAGTCTATCCAGGGGGCGTGAAGCTTTCTTT
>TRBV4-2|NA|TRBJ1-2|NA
CASSQAAADYGYTF
TGTGCCAGCAGCCAAGCCGCAGCAGACTATGGCTACACCTTC
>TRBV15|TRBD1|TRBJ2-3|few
CATETGVADTQYF
TGTGCCACCGAGACAGGGGTCGCAGATACGCAGTATTTT
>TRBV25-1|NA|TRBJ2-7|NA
CASSDTDRYSYEQYF
TGTGCCAGCAGTGATACCGACAGGTACTCCTACGAGCAGTACTTC
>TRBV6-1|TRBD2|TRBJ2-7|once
CASIGTISYEQYF
TGTGCCAGCATCGGGACTATATCCTACGAGCAGTACTTC
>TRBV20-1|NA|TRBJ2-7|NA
CSARDPAGSSYEQYF
TGCAGTGCTAGAGATCCGGCGGGGAGCTCCTACGAGCAGTACTTC
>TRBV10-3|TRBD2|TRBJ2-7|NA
CAISDVETSNYEQYF
TGTGCCATCAGTGACGTGGAGACTAGCAATTACGAGCAGTACTTC
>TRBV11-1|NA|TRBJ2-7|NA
CASSFSDAGYEQYF
TGTGCCAGCAGCTTTTCTGATGCAGGGTACGAGCAGTACTTC
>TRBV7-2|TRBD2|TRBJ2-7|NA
CASSLPPVGVAGLWYEQYF
TGTGCCAGCAGCTTGCCCCCCGTCGGGGTAGCGGGGTTATGGTACGAGCAGTACTTC
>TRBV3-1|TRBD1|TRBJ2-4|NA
CASSHPLGTGEVNLGEQYF
TGTGCCAGCAGCCACCCACTGGGGACAGGCGAGGTAAATCTCGGGGAGCAGTACTTC
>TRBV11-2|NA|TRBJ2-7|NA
CASGVGGSYEQYF
TGTGCCAGTGGCGTCGGGGGTAGCTACGAGCAGTACTTC
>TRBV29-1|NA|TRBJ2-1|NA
CSVPGRKAYNEQFF
TGCAGCGTACCGGGCAGAAAAGCATACAATGAGCAGTTCTTC
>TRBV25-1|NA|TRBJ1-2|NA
CARQDGYTF
TGTGCCAGACAGGATGGCTACACCTTC
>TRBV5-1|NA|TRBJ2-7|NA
CASQGTRLSYEQYF
TGCGCCAGCCAAGGAACAAGACTCTCCTACGAGCAGTACTTC
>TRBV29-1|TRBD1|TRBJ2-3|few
CSATRTQGAGTDTQYF
TGCAGCGCTACGAGAACACAGGGGGCGGGCACAGATACGCAGTATTTT
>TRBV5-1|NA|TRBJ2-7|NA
CASKDYSYEQYF
TGCGCCAGCAAGGACTACTCCTACGAGCAGTACTTC
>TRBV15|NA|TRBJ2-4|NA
CATSRDRAQGAQYF
TGTGCCACCAGCAGAGATCGGGCCCAAGGTGCGCAGTACTTC
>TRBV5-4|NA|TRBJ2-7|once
CASSYDWSYEQYF
TGTGCCAGCAGCTATGACTGGTCCTACGAGCAGTACTTC
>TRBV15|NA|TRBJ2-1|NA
CATSRDVVAVSKFF
TGTGCCACCAGCAGAGATGTAGTGGCCGTTAGCAAGTTCTTC
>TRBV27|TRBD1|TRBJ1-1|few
CASKHQGGYEAFF
TGTGCCAGCAAGCATCAGGGGGGCTATGAAGCTTTCTTT